The 32 T cell receptor beta chains below were found in one sample sequenced in a study of shared clonotypes between healthy human individuals. The data were produced by immunoSEQ multiplex PCR, yet TCRdb's version contains in-frame clones alone and is incomplete. Of about 1 million clones listed, 70% to 80% are singletons. The sequencing input was memory CD4+ T cells sorted from blood. Subset denoted: CD45RA-negative fraction. All receptors derive from a man aged 18-30 years in good health.

This clone was observed once. V is TRBV5-1 and J is TRBJ2-1; D gene uncertain. Trimming left V 4 bases short and J 8 bases short, with 19 bases between. This CDR3 comprises 15 residues. Per germline, CDR1 SGHRS and CDR2 YFSETQ. This chain's CDR3 is CASSNRGTIGDEQFF. Here the CDR3 DNA reads TGCGCCAGCAGCAACCGAGGTACAATAGGCGATGAGCAGTTCTTC.

This clone was recorded a few times. The rearrangement links TRBV6-6 to TRBJ1-6; 10 bases line up with TRBD1. The V gene's germline CDR1 is MNHNY and CDR2 SVGAGI (reference sequence). Losses at the gene ends were 6 bases for V and 5 bases for J; bases not matched to a gene: 4. CDR3 length: 15 amino acids. CDR3 bases: TGTGCCAGCAGAGGGACAGGGGCGAATAATTCACCCCTCCACTTT. Its protein product is CASRGTGANNSPLHF.

The chain is built from TRBV9 and TRBJ1-1; D unresolved. The CDR3 loop spans 13 amino acids. V gave up 3 bases and J gave up 3 bases, with 9 bases separating them. CDR1 and CDR2 from the germline V gene are SGDLS and YYNGEE. CDR3 coding DNA: TGTGCCAGCAGCGCTTACAGTTACACTGAAGCTTTCTTT. It codes for CASSAYSYTEAFF.

The CDR3 sequence: CASSALTSGRNTGELFF. CDR3 sequence (DNA): TGCGCCAGCAGCGCTCTAACTAGCGGGAGGAACACCGGGGAGCTGTTTTTT. The chain has TRBV5-1 and TRBJ2-2; 11 bases match TRBD2. CDR1 and CDR2 from the germline V gene are SGHRS and YFSETQ. CDR3 length: 17 residues. V was clipped by 4 bases and J by 1 base; unmatched bases: 6. Complete variable domain (other parts from reference TRBV5-1 and TRBJ2-2): KAGVTQTPRYLIKTRGQQVTLSCSPISGHRSVSWYQQTPGQGLQFLFEYFSETQRNKGNFPGRFSGRQFSNSRSEMNVSTLELGDSALYLCASSALTSGRNTGELFFGEGSRLTVL.

The V call is TRBV19, the J call TRBJ1-1; a possible D gene is TRBD1 (6 bases). CDR1 LNHDA and CDR2 SQIVND come from the germline V gene (reference sequence). V lost 5 bases to trimming and J lost 2 bases, with 12 bases between them. The CDR3 consists of 14 residues. CDR3 DNA sequence: TGTGCCAGTAGTCCAGGACAGAGAAACACTGAAGCTTTCTTT. Residues: CASSPGQRNTEAFF.

The chain is built from TRBV15 and TRBJ1-4, with D possibly TRBD1 on 6 matching bases. The V gene lost 1 base and the J gene lost 2 bases, with 8 bases spanning the gap. This CDR3 has 15 residues. Germline-derived CDR1 and CDR2 are LNHNV and YYDKDF (reference sequence). The CDR3 DNA reads TGTGCCACCAGCAGAGGGGGGGCTACTAATGAAAAACTGTTTTTT. It is translated as CATSRGGATNEKLFF.

This clone was seen only once. The chain combines TRBV25-1 with TRBJ2-2; weak D call: TRBD2 (5 bases). Germline values: CDR1 MGHDK, CDR2 SYGVNS. The CDR3 sequence is 15 residues long. Trimming took 0 bases from V and 5 from J, leaving 10 bases between them. As DNA, the CDR3 is TGTGCCAGCAGTGAATATGAGGGTTTGACCGGGGAGCTGTTTTTT. Protein sequence: CASSEYEGLTGELFF.

The chain is built from TRBV10-3 and TRBJ2-5; weak D call: TRBD2 (5 bases). The CDR3 covers 14 residues. Trimming left V 3 bases short and J 1 base short, with 9 bases between. Germline V CDR1 and CDR2: ENHRY, SYGVKD. CDR3 region: CAISDSRGQETQYF. The CDR3, as DNA: TGTGCCATCAGTGACTCTCGGGGCCAAGAGACCCAGTACTTC.

This chain links TRBV5-1 with TRBJ2-7, with D possibly matching TRBD1 (6 bases). The CDR3 totals 13 residues. Trimming took 4 bases from V and 3 from J, leaving 11 bases between them. Germline lookup yields CDR1 SGHRS and CDR2 YFSETQ. CDR3 nucleotide sequence: TGCGCCAGCAGCCTTGACAGGCTCTACGAGCAGTACTTC. Residues: CASSLDRLYEQYF.

The rearrangement uses TRBV11-2 and TRBJ2-7; D might be TRBD2 (6 bases). This CDR3 has 15 amino acids. Per the germline V gene, CDR1 is SGHAT and CDR2 is FQNNGV. V was clipped by 0 bases and J by 0 bases, with 9 bases between them. Written as DNA, the CDR3 is TGTGCCAGCAGCTTAGAAGCGGGTGTCTCCTACGAGCAGTACTTC. It codes for CASSLEAGVSYEQYF.

A remark on this clone: A much larger clone sits a single nucleotide away, making a read error possible. The rearrangement links TRBV5-1 to TRBJ2-1; D perhaps matches TRBD2 (6 bases). Per germline, CDR1 SGHRS and CDR2 YFSETQ. This CDR3 comprises 15 residues. V was clipped by 5 bases and J by 4 bases, with 16 bases between them. The CDR3: CASRVADLSYNEQFF. CDR3 nucleotides: TGCGCCAGCAGGGTAGCGGATCTGTCTTACAATGAGCAGTTCTTC.

This clone has only a few counts. The J gene is TRBJ2-6, the V gene TRBV2; D not resolved. Germline assignment: CDR1 SNHLY and CDR2 FYNNEI. The CDR3 length is 14 residues. Trimming removed 6 bases at V and 0 bases at J, with 6 bases between. The CDR3 here is CASRADSGANVLTF. The CDR3 DNA reads as TGTGCCAGCAGAGCAGACTCTGGGGCCAACGTCCTGACTTTC.

V is TRBV7-8 and J is TRBJ1-1; a possible D gene is TRBD1 (5 bases). The V end lost 5 bases, the J end lost 10 bases, and 11 bases lay between the germline ends. The germline gives CDR1 SGHVS, CDR2 FQNEAQ. The CDR3 runs 11 residues. The DNA of the CDR3 is TGTGCCAGCAGCCCAGGGAGGAGAGCTTTCTTT. Translation: CASSPGRRAFF.

This chain connects TRBV25-1 to TRBJ1-2, with D tentatively TRBD1 (6 bases). In germline, CDR1 is MGHDK, CDR2 SYGVNS. Trimming removed 5 bases from V and 4 bases from J, with 23 bases in between. The length of the CDR3 is 17 residues. Written as DNA, the CDR3 is TGTGCCAGCAGTCGGTGGTCCGGAGACGGAGGGGGCTATGGCTACACCTTC. It encodes CASSRWSGDGGGYGYTF.

The chain couples TRBV6-1 to TRBJ1-2; 12 nucleotides line up with TRBD1. Germline CDR1 is MNHNS and CDR2 is SASEGT. This CDR3 spans 14 amino acids. Trimming at V came to 6 bases and at J to 8 bases, leaving 7 bases not matched to a gene. CDR3 region: CASRAGTGGSGYTF. In nucleotides, the CDR3 is TGTGCCAGCAGAGCCGGGACAGGGGGCTCAGGCTACACCTTC.

V gene TRBV19 combines with J gene TRBJ1-2; TRBD1 matches at 7 bases. The CDR3 is 14 amino acids. Germline CDR1 LNHDA, CDR2 SQIVND (reference sequence). Trimming at V came to 6 bases and at J to 4 bases, leaving 8 bases not matched to a gene. CDR3 in DNA: TGTGCCAGTAGCGAGGGACAGTTGTTCTATGGCTACACCTTC. The encoded protein is CASSEGQLFYGYTF.

This clone showed up just a few times. This chain links TRBV11-2 with TRBJ2-7; 10 positions agree with TRBD2. CDR1 SGHAT and CDR2 FQNNGV come from the germline V gene. CDR3 length: 13 residues. Unmatched junction bases numbered 5, after V lost 0 bases and J lost 12 bases. The CDR3 loop reads CASSLDPAGGRYF. The CDR3 DNA reads TGTGCCAGCAGCTTAGATCCAGCGGGGGGGCGGTACTTC.

The table lists this clone with many counts. The chain combines TRBV30 with TRBJ2-7; possibly TRBD1 or TRBD2 for D (5 bases each). V gave up 5 bases and J gave up 0 bases, with 11 bases separating them. Looked up from germline, CDR1 is GTSNPN and CDR2 is SVGIG (reference sequence). CDR3 size: 13 residues. CDR3 amino acids: CAWGWGTSYEQYF. As DNA, the CDR3 is TGTGCCTGGGGCTGGGGGACCTCCTACGAGCAGTACTTC. Complete variable domain (other parts from reference TRBV30 and TRBJ2-7): SQTIHQWPATLVQPVGSPLSLECTVEGTSNPNLYWYRQAAGRGLQLLFYSVGIGQISSEVPQNLSASRPQDRQFILSSKKLLLSDSGFYLCAWGWGTSYEQYFGPGTRLTVT.

The V and J genes are TRBV9 and TRBJ2-3; 7 bases are shared with TRBD2. The germline V gene encodes CDR1 SGDLS and CDR2 YYNGEE. The V and J ends lost 0 bases and 8 bases, in that order; junction bases with no gene match: 9. The CDR3 sequence is 15 residues long. CDR3 DNA: TGTGCCAGCAGCGTAGACGGGAGGAAGGGTGGTACGCAGTATTTT. Its protein is CASSVDGRKGGTQYF.

The rearrangement joins TRBV7-9 to TRBJ2-5; 9 bases agree with TRBD2. This CDR3 spans 16 amino acids. The germline V gene has CDR1 SEHNR and CDR2 FQNEAQ (reference sequence). The ends lost 5 bases at V and 4 bases at J; junction bases unmatched: 11. CDR3 residues: CASSQAGGRVGETQYF. CDR3 DNA: TGTGCCAGCAGCCAAGCGGGGGGCCGAGTCGGAGAGACCCAGTACTTC.

The V call is TRBV2, the J call TRBJ1-1; no definite D call. Looked up from germline, CDR1 is SNHLY and CDR2 is FYNNEI. Trimming cost V 7 bases and J 5 bases, with 14 bases left between them. The CDR3 sequence is 13 residues long. Here the CDR3 reads CASKLEGSTEAFF. CDR3 in DNA: TGTGCCAGCAAGCTCGAGGGATCGACTGAAGCTTTCTTT.

This clone was recorded once. This same CDR3 is encoded by further DNA sequences in the sample. The chain recombines TRBV7-2 with TRBJ2-3; 11 bases agree with TRBD2. This CDR3 region has 16 residues. Germline V gene data show CDR1 as SGHTA and CDR2 as FQGNSA. V trimming: 1 base; J trimming: 6 bases; junction bases outside the gene matches: 6. The CDR3 DNA follows: TGTGCCAGCAGCTTAGATCTAGCGGGAGGCCCCGATACGCAGTATTTT. Its translation: CASSLDLAGGPDTQYF.

The chain has TRBV6-1 and TRBJ2-7; D perhaps matches TRBD2 (6 bases). There are 15 residues in the CDR3. The V end was cut by 3 bases, the J end by 6 bases, with 18 bases between. Germline CDR1 is MNHNS and CDR2 is SASEGT. CDR3 sequence reads: CASSEMSLMGGEQYF. CDR3 nucleotides: TGTGCCAGCAGTGAGATGTCCCTCATGGGGGGCGAGCAGTACTTC.

The V call is TRBV6-5, the J call TRBJ1-4; D not certain. The CDR3 runs to 14 residues. Germline-derived CDR1 and CDR2 are MNHEY and SVGAGI. V was trimmed by 0 bases and J by 2 bases, leaving 4 bases between them. The CDR3 protein is CASSYSETNEKLFF. In DNA form, the CDR3 reads TGTGCCAGCAGTTACTCGGAGACTAATGAAAAACTGTTTTTT.

On this clone itself: The same CDR3 can be traced to other DNA sequences in this sample. This rearrangement joins TRBV7-2 to TRBJ1-2; D gene unclear. From germline, CDR1 is SGHTA and CDR2 FQGNSA. Trimming cost V 1 base and J 4 bases, with 4 bases left between them. This CDR3 is 12 amino acids long. CDR3 in amino acids: CASSLDLYGYTF. Written as DNA, the CDR3 is TGTGCCAGCAGCTTAGACCTCTATGGCTACACCTTC.

With respect to this clone: Other nucleotide sequences in the sample specify the same CDR3. The J gene is TRBJ1-2, the V gene TRBV6-5; TRBD1 might be the D (6 bases). CDR3 length: 12 residues. Between the trimmed V and J ends, which lost 0 bases and 8 bases, there was a span of 7 bases. Germline V gene data show CDR1 as MNHEY and CDR2 as SVGAGI. CDR3 in DNA: TGTGCCAGCAGTTACTCCGGGGGCGGCTACACCTTC. This codes for CASSYSGGGYTF.

This clone was counted between two and nine times. This rearrangement joins TRBV6-5 to TRBJ1-1, with D tentatively TRBD1 (5 bases). This CDR3 contains 13 residues. V was cut by 6 bases and J by 0 bases, with 8 bases left in between. Germline V gene data show CDR1 as MNHEY and CDR2 as SVGAGI. CDR3 amino acids: CASRAGLNTEAFF. CDR3 in DNA: TGTGCCAGCAGGGCAGGGCTGAACACTGAAGCTTTCTTT.

This chain uses TRBV2 with TRBJ2-1, with 7 bases that match TRBD2. In germline, CDR1 is SNHLY, CDR2 FYNNEI. The CDR3 runs 10 residues. V lost 8 bases, J lost 8 bases, and 0 bases stayed unmatched. CDR3 residues: CASRGDEQFF. CDR3 in DNA: TGTGCCAGCCGGGGGGATGAGCAGTTCTTC.

The chain uses TRBV5-8 and TRBJ2-7; possible D gene TRBD2, 7 bases. The CDR3 runs 13 residues. Germline CDR1 is SGHTS and CDR2 is YDEGEE. Trimming pared 3 bases from V and 9 bases from J, leaving 16 bases between. This CDR3 is CASSSQKGGRQYF. The CDR3 DNA reads as TGTGCCAGCAGCTCTCAGAAGGGGGGGAGGCAGTACTTC. The variable domain in full, with the rest retrieved from reference TRBV5-8 and TRBJ2-7, is EAGVTQSPTHLIKTRGQQATLRCSPISGHTSVYWYQQALGLGLQFLLWYDEGEERNRGNFPPRFSGRQFPNYSSELNVNALELEDSALYLCASSSQKGGRQYFGPGTRLTVT.

This clone was detected many times. The chain uses TRBV5-4 and TRBJ2-5; TRBD2 matches at 10 bases. J gave up 1 base and V 5 bases, and 5 bases lay outside the gene matches. This CDR3 spans 15 amino acids. Germline CDR1 SGHNT, CDR2 YYREEE (reference sequence). CDR3 nucleotide sequence: TGTGCCAGCAGAAGGACTAGCGGAGTCCAAGAGACCCAGTACTTC. Its protein product is CASRRTSGVQETQYF.

The CDR3, as DNA: TGTGCCACCAGTCCTAGCAGGCTGAGCGGGCAGTACTTC. Its translation is CATSPSRLSGQYF. V and J are TRBV15 and TRBJ2-7, with D possibly being TRBD2 (5 bases). CDR1 and CDR2 from the germline V gene are LNHNV and YYDKDF (reference sequence). The CDR3 runs to 13 residues. Trimming shortened V by 6 bases and J by 9 bases, and 18 bases separated the two germline ends.

There are a few counts of this clone. DNA for the CDR3: TGTGCCAGCAGGCGGGAGGCCCCCGGATCACCCCTCCACTTT. Its translation: CASRREAPGSPLHF. This sequence joins TRBV6-5 and TRBJ1-6; D uncertain. Trimming removed 6 bases from V and 10 bases from J, with 16 bases in between. Germline CDR1 reads MNHEY; CDR2 reads SVGAGI. CDR3 length equals 14 residues.